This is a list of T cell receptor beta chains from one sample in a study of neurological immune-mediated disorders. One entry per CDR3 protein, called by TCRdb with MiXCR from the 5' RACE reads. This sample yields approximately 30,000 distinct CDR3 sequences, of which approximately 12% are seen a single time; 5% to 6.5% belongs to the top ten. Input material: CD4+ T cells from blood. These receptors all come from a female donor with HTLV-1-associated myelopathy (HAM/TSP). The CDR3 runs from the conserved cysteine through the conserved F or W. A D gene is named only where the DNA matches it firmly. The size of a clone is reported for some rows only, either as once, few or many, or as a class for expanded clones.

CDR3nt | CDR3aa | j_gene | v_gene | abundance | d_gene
TGTGCCAGCAGACCGATTGACAGTGGTTTGAACACTGAAGCTTTCTTT | CASRPIDSGLNTEAFF | TRBJ1-1 | TRBV6-5 | many | -
TGTGCCAGCAGTTTAGCCTGGACCGGAGATACGCAGTATTTT | CASSLAWTGDTQYF | TRBJ2-3 | TRBV12-3/TRBV12-4 | many | -
TGCGCCAGCAGCCAATATGAGTCTACGGGGGCTTTCTTT | CASSQYESTGAFF | TRBJ1-1 | TRBV4-3 | many | -
TGTGCCAGCAGTTTAAGGGGCGAGCAGTTCTTC | CASSLRGEQFF | TRBJ2-1 | TRBV27 | many | -
TGCGCCAGCAGACTCGGAGCGGAGACCTACAATGAGCAGTTCTTC | CASRLGAETYNEQFF | TRBJ2-1 | TRBV5-1 | - | -
TGCGCCAGCAGCTTGGCTGGGTTGGAGACCCAGTACTTC | CASSLAGLETQYF | TRBJ2-5 | TRBV5-1 | many | -
TGTGCCAGCAGTTCCGTATCGCGACAGGGGGCGAACACCGGGGAGCTGTTTTTT | CASSSVSRQGANTGELFF | TRBJ2-2 | TRBV6-5 | many | TRBD1
TGTTGGCCGTATACGCAGTATTTT | CWPYTQYF | TRBJ2-3 | TRBV6-5 | many | -
TGTGCCAGCAGGAAGAGTTGGGGAGTTGGCGGGGAGCTGTTTTTT | CASRKSWGVGGELFF | TRBJ2-2 | TRBV2 | many | -
TGCAGTGCTAGAGGGCCCGGGGGAGGCGGCAATCAGCCCCAGCATTTT | CSARGPGGGGNQPQHF | TRBJ1-5 | TRBV20-1 | many | -
TGTGCCAGCAGCGTCGATCCCTACAATGAGCAGTTCTTC | CASSVDPYNEQFF | TRBJ2-1 | TRBV9 | many | -
TGCAGTGCAAGCGGGGGCGGGGGGGCCCCCACAGATACGCAGTATTTT | CSASGGGGAPTDTQYF | TRBJ2-3 | TRBV20-1 | many | TRBD2
TGCGCCAGCAGCCAAGATGAAGCACGCAAACTGTTTTTT | CASSQDEARKLFF | TRBJ1-4 | TRBV4-1 | many | -
TGCGCCAGCAGCTTGGACTCCGCGGGCAATGAGCAGTTCTTC | CASSLDSAGNEQFF | TRBJ2-1 | TRBV5-1 | many | -
TGTGCCAGCAGCTTGTTTAGCGGAGGGTGGGGGAATGAGCAGTTCTTC | CASSLFSGGWGNEQFF | TRBJ2-1 | TRBV5-6 | many | -
TGTGCCAGCAAGGAGAACTCTGGGGCCAACGTCCTGACTTTC | CASKENSGANVLTF | TRBJ2-6 | TRBV7-3 | many | -
TGCGCCAGCAGCCTTGCGGGGGACACCGGGGAGCTGTTTTTT | CASSLAGDTGELFF | TRBJ2-2 | TRBV4-3 | medium-sized | TRBD2
TGTGCCATCAGTGAGTCAGGGGCCGAGCAGTACTTC | CAISESGAEQYF | TRBJ2-7 | TRBV10-3 | many | -
TGTGCCAGCAGTTCGCGAACCCCCGGACAAGAGACCCAGTACTTC | CASSSRTPGQETQYF | TRBJ2-5 | TRBV12-3/TRBV12-4 | many | -
TGCGCCAGCAGCCAAGAGAGGGCGACAGGGGTCTATGGCTACACCTTC | CASSQERATGVYGYTF | TRBJ1-2 | TRBV4-1 | many | TRBD1
TGTGCCAGCAGCGGCTCCGGGACTAGCTTTGATACGCAGTATTTT | CASSGSGTSFDTQYF | TRBJ2-3 | TRBV9 | many | TRBD2
TGTGCCAGCAGCTTCCGGACCGGGACAGGAGGCTACGAGCAGTACTTC | CASSFRTGTGGYEQYF | TRBJ2-7 | TRBV5-5 | many | TRBD1
TGTGCCAGCAGCTTGCGGACCCCAGATACGCAGTATTTT | CASSLRTPDTQYF | TRBJ2-3 | TRBV7-2 | many | -
TGTGCCACCAGTGATCAGGACTACGAGCAGTACTTC | CATSDQDYEQYF | TRBJ2-7 | TRBV24-1 | many | -
TGCAGTGCCCTGAACAGACTAGCGGGGGATATCGATGAGCAGTTCTTC | CSALNRLAGDIDEQFF | TRBJ2-1 | TRBV20-1 | many | TRBD2
TGTGCCAGCAGTTTAGAGAGCGCGTGGTTTTCACCCCTCCACTTT | CASSLESAWFSPLHF | TRBJ1-6 | TRBV12-3/TRBV12-4 | many | -
TGTGCCAGCAGCCGTGACGGGAGCTCCTACAATGAGCAGTTCTTC | CASSRDGSSYNEQFF | TRBJ2-1 | TRBV9 | many | -
TGTGCCAGCAGGGATCACGGGGCCCGACTCTCCTACGAGCAGTACTTC | CASRDHGARLSYEQYF | TRBJ2-7 | TRBV27 | many | -
TGTGCCAGCAGTAGCACTAGCGGGATTTACAATGAGCAGTTCTTC | CASSSTSGIYNEQFF | TRBJ2-1 | TRBV6-5 | many | TRBD2
TGTGCCAGTAGCCCTGGACTGGATGCCTACAATGAGCAGTTCTTC | CASSPGLDAYNEQFF | TRBJ2-1 | TRBV19 | few | -
TGTGCCAGTAGAACCCCGGGACTAGCGGGGGGCACAGATACGCAGTATTTT | CASRTPGLAGGTDTQYF | TRBJ2-3 | TRBV19 | many | TRBD2
TGCGCCAGCAGAAACCAAGAGACCCAGTACTTC | CASRNQETQYF | TRBJ2-5 | TRBV5-1 | many | -
TGTGCCAGCAGTTACGGGGGCAGAGAAGGGACCACAGCTTTCTTT | CASSYGGREGTTAFF | TRBJ1-1 | TRBV6-2/TRBV6-3 | many | -
TGTGCCAGCAGCTTAAGGACTAGCGTTTATTTT | CASSLRTSVYF | TRBJ2-3 | TRBV13 | many | TRBD2
TGTGCCAGCAGCTCCGTTTGGCGGGGAAGCGCTGAAGCTTTCTTT | CASSSVWRGSAEAFF | TRBJ1-1 | TRBV5-6 | many | -
TGCAGTGCCAGGGGGTGTAGCGGGGGGGATGAGCAGTTCTTC | CSARGCSGGDEQFF | TRBJ2-1 | TRBV20-1 | - | TRBD2
TGCGCCAGCAGGGCCGGGTCCGAGCAGTACTTC | CASRAGSEQYF | TRBJ2-7 | TRBV5-1 | many | -
TGCGCCAGCCGCCCGGGCACAGACGTCCTCACAGATACGCAGTATTTT | CASRPGTDVLTDTQYF | TRBJ2-3 | TRBV5-1 | many | -
TGCGCCAGCAGCATATACGGGACGAACACTGAAGCTTTCTTT | CASSIYGTNTEAFF | TRBJ1-1 | TRBV5-1 | many | -
TGTGCCAGCAGCCAAGACAGGGCGGGTGGCTACACCTTC | CASSQDRAGGYTF | TRBJ1-2 | TRBV14 | many | -
TGTGCCAGCTCACCCGGGACAGGGAACACTGAAGCTTTCTTT | CASSPGTGNTEAFF | TRBJ1-1 | TRBV18 | many | TRBD1
TGTGCCAGCAGTTCAGGGACAGGGAGACAGCCCCAGCATTTT | CASSSGTGRQPQHF | TRBJ1-5 | TRBV28 | many | TRBD1
TGTGCCAGCAGGGGGGTTGACAACACCGGGGAGCTGTTTTTT | CASRGVDNTGELFF | TRBJ2-2 | TRBV2 | many | -
TGTGCCAGCAGCGTAGGGGCGGCGGGTGAGCAGTACTTC | CASSVGAAGEQYF | TRBJ2-7 | TRBV9 | many | -
TGTGCCAGCAGCTTAAAGGGAGGGAGCGACACCATATATTTT | CASSLKGGSDTIYF | TRBJ1-3 | TRBV7-9 | many | -
TGCGCCAGCAGCTTGGGGACGTCCAGGGATCAGCCCCAGCATTTT | CASSLGTSRDQPQHF | TRBJ1-5 | TRBV5-1 | many | -
TGCGCCAGCAGTATCGTAGGGGGTCTGAATCAGCCCCAGCATTTT | CASSIVGGLNQPQHF | TRBJ1-5 | TRBV5-1 | many | -
TGCGCCAGCAGCCAAGATAGGGACAGGGGGCATTACGAGCAGTACTTC | CASSQDRDRGHYEQYF | TRBJ2-7 | TRBV4-1 | many | TRBD1
TGCAGCGTTGATAACGGGTGGCAGAGCTCCTACGAGCAGTACTTC | CSVDNGWQSSYEQYF | TRBJ2-7 | TRBV29-1 | many | -
TGTGCCAGCAGCTTAGAGGCCTTGAACACTGAAGCTTTCTTT | CASSLEALNTEAFF | TRBJ1-1 | TRBV7-2 | many | -
TGTGCCAGCAGCTGGAGCGGGGTCCACTACGAGCAGTGCTTC | CASSWSGVHYEQCF | TRBJ2-7 | TRBV7-9 | - | TRBD2
TGCGCCAGCATCCCGTATAGCAATCAGCCCCAGCATTTT | CASIPYSNQPQHF | TRBJ1-5 | TRBV5-5 | few | -
TGCAGCGTTGAGCAGGGACAGGGGTGGGAGACCCAGTACTTC | CSVEQGQGWETQYF | TRBJ2-5 | TRBV29-1 | many | TRBD1
TGTGCCAGCAGTCCTGGGACTAGCGGGACCTACGAGCAGTACTTC | CASSPGTSGTYEQYF | TRBJ2-7 | TRBV21-1 | many | -
TGTGCCAGCAGCCAAGATTCGGGACTAGCGGGAAGCAATGAGCAGTTCTTC | CASSQDSGLAGSNEQFF | TRBJ2-1 | TRBV14 | many | TRBD2